This entry describes one TCR beta chain. Other DNA variants within this sample encode the same CDR3. Produced via immunoSEQ multiplex PCR; TCRdb's table is partial and in-frame only. The data show approximately 31,000 clones, 75% to 90% seen once. This entry comes from a study of lymphopenia after photon versus proton radiotherapy. This CDR3 contains 15 residues. Germline-derived CDR1 and CDR2 are SGHRS and YFSETQ. Trimming took 5 bases from V and 5 from J, leaving 17 bases between them. J is TRBJ2-1 and V is TRBV5-1; D is perhaps TRBD2 (5 bases). The sequence was obtained from a woman between 65 and 79 years old with pancreatic cancer. Sequencing used peripheral blood, obtained from a patient treated with proton-based radiotherapy. Here the CDR3 reads CASRPAGLRNNEQFF. DNA of the CDR3: TGCGCCAGCAGACCCGCCGGACTTAGGAACAATGAGCAGTTCTTC.